This passage covers 28 T cell receptor beta chains from one sample sequenced in a study of blood T cells in healthy people across ages. Then a second PCR, running roughly 7 to 11 cycles, was carried out with a sample-barcoded 5' primer and a J-beta primer mix. TCRdb re-called the 5' RACE reads with MiXCR, one entry per CDR3 protein. There are fewer than 900,000 distinct CDR3 sequences in the sample; roughly 50% occur only once, and 25% to 35% lies in the top ten. Material: blood. Receptors originate from a woman in her fifties or sixties in good health.

This clonotype was counted a few times. The chain joins TRBV20-1 to TRBJ1-5, with no clear D. Germline lookup yields CDR1 DFQATT and CDR2 SNEGSKA (reference sequence). This CDR3 contains 20 residues. Trimming cost V 6 bases and J 0 bases, with 30 bases left between them. This CDR3 is CSADHPTLNRAGYSNQPQHF. The CDR3 DNA reads as TGCAGTGCCGACCACCCTACACTCAACCGGGCGGGGTATAGCAATCAGCCCCAGCATTTT.

The rearrangement links TRBV3-1 to TRBJ1-6, with D uncertain. V lost 1 base and J 8 bases, leaving 12 bases between the germline ends. The germline V gene has CDR1 LGHDT and CDR2 YNNKEL (reference sequence). The CDR3 consists of 15 residues. CDR3 bases: TGTGCCAGCAGCCAAGTTACGGACCGAGATTCACCCCTCCACTTT. This translates into CASSQVTDRDSPLHF. The full variable domain, completed using reference TRBV3-1 and TRBJ1-6, is DTAVSQTPKYLVTQMGNDKSIKCEQNLGHDTMYWYKQDSKKFLKIMFSYNNKELIINETVPNRFSPKSPDKAHLNLHINSLELGDSAVYFCASSQVTDRDSPLHFGNGTRLTVT.

The rearrangement links TRBV13 to TRBJ1-1; a weak D match, TRBD1 (5 bases). Germline CDR1 PRHDT, CDR2 FYEKMQ (reference sequence). Trimming pared 5 bases from V and 1 base from J, leaving 11 bases between. This CDR3 has 14 residues. In DNA form, the CDR3 reads TGTGCCAGCAGCCGGGGACGGACGAACACTGAAGCTTTCTTT. It is translated as CASSRGRTNTEAFF.

This clonotype was detected a few times. V gene TRBV29-1 combines with J gene TRBJ1-1; weak D call: TRBD1 (5 bases). The V gene's germline CDR1 is SQVTM and CDR2 ANQGSEA. Trimming shortened V by 5 bases and J by 4 bases, and 20 bases separated the two germline ends. The CDR3 totals 15 residues. CDR3 nucleotides: TGCAGCGTTAATGGACTCCCTCGAGGGACCACTGAAGCTTTCTTT. Its protein is CSVNGLPRGTTEAFF.

The rearrangement links TRBV7-3 to TRBJ2-6; D could derive from TRBD1 or TRBD2 (5 bases each). Trimming removed 2 bases from V and 4 bases from J, with 15 bases in between. The length of the CDR3 is 17 residues. In germline, CDR1 is SGHTA, CDR2 FQGTGA. The CDR3 DNA reads TGTGCCAGCAGCTTATGGGGACCGACTGCCGGGGCCAACGTCCTGACTTTC. This gives the protein CASSLWGPTAGANVLTF.

This rearrangement joins TRBV5-1 to TRBJ2-1, with D perhaps assigned TRBD1 or TRBD2 (5 bases each). Germline V gene data show CDR1 as SGHRS and CDR2 as YFSETQ. V shed 0 bases and J shed 10 bases, with 11 bases lying between them. The CDR3 is 13 residues long. In DNA, the CDR3 is TGCGCCAGCAGCTTGGAGTTGGGACCAGAGCAGTTCTTC. Its protein is CASSLELGPEQFF. The full variable domain, in which reference TRBV5-1 and TRBJ2-1 provide the parts outside the CDR3, is KAGVTQTPRYLIKTRGQQVTLSCSPISGHRSVSWYQQTPGQGLQFLFEYFSETQRNKGNFPGRFSGRQFSNSRSEMNVSTLELGDSALYLCASSLELGPEQFFGPGTRLTVL.

This clonotype turned up a few times. This chain uses TRBV9 with TRBJ2-6, with 7 bases fitting TRBD2. Germline V gene sequence: CDR1 SGDLS, CDR2 YYNGEE. This CDR3 comprises 18 residues. J lost 0 bases, V lost 0 bases, and 6 bases had no gene match. The CDR3 DNA follows: TGTGCCAGCAGCGTAGCGGGAGGCGGGCTCTCTGGGGCCAACGTCCTGACTTTC. Amino acids: CASSVAGGGLSGANVLTF.

The J gene is TRBJ2-2, the V gene TRBV20-1, with D possibly TRBD2 on 6 matching bases. V lost 0 bases and J lost 2, with 16 bases in between. The length of the CDR3 is 17 residues. Germline V gene lookup returns CDR1 DFQATT and CDR2 SNEGSKA (reference sequence). The CDR3 DNA follows: TGCAGTGCTAGAGATCTCTACGCTAGCGAAAACACCGGGGAGCTGTTTTTT. Translating it yields CSARDLYASENTGELFF.

The chain has TRBV6-1 and TRBJ2-1; 12 bases agree with TRBD2. Germline loops: CDR1 MNHNS, CDR2 SASEGT. CDR3 size: 16 residues. J was trimmed by 8 bases and V by 2 bases; bases with no gene match: 7. For the CDR3, the DNA is TGTGCCAGCAGTGAACTAGCGGGGGGGCCAGGATATGAGCAGTTCTTC. Translation: CASSELAGGPGYEQFF.

This chain joins TRBV7-2 and TRBJ2-7, with 8 bases aligning to TRBD2. The CDR3 length is 15 residues. The V gene end was trimmed by 5 bases and the J gene end by 4 bases; junction bases not matched to a gene: 10. CDR1 is SGHTA, CDR2 FQGNSA, per germline. The CDR3 DNA reads TGTGCCAGCAGCCCCCCTGGAGCGGGAGTGTACGAGCAGTACTTC. It codes for CASSPPGAGVYEQYF. The full variable domain, its missing parts supplied by reference TRBV7-2 and TRBJ2-7, is GAGVSQSPSNKVTEKGKDVELRCDPISGHTALYWYRQSLGQGLEFLIYFQGNSAPDKSGLPSDRFSAERTGGSVSTLTIQRTQQEDSAVYLCASSPPGAGVYEQYFGPGTRLTVT.

The table lists this clonotype with a few counts. The chain links TRBV18 to TRBJ2-7, with D perhaps matching TRBD1 (6 bases). Germline V gene data show CDR1 as KGHSH and CDR2 as LQKENI. This CDR3 contains 14 residues. V lost 4 bases to trimming and J lost 3 bases, with 13 bases between them. This chain's CDR3 is CASSRAGQNYEQYF. DNA of the CDR3: TGTGCCAGCTCACGAGCCGGACAGAACTACGAGCAGTACTTC. The full variable domain, rest sourced from reference TRBV18 and TRBJ2-7, is NAGVMQNPRHLVRRRGQEARLRCSPMKGHSHVYWYRQLPEEGLKFMVYLQKENIIDESGMPKERFSAEFPKEGPSILRIQQVVRGDSAAYFCASSRAGQNYEQYFGPGTRLTVT.

The chain links TRBV7-9 to TRBJ2-1; 10 bases are a match to TRBD2. CDR3 length: 15 amino acids. CDR1 is SEHNR and CDR2 is FQNEAQ in the germline V gene (reference sequence). V lost 8 bases, J lost 12 bases, and 16 bases stayed unmatched. In DNA form, the CDR3 reads TGTGCCAGCGCACCTCTAGCGGGAGCCCGCGGTTCGCAGTTCTTC. Protein: CASAPLAGARGSQFF.

The chain couples TRBV9 to TRBJ1-1; D gene ambiguous. V shed 3 bases and J shed 1 base, with 4 bases lying between them. Germline values: CDR1 SGDLS, CDR2 YYNGEE. CDR3 length equals 12 residues. DNA for the CDR3: TGTGCCAGCAGCGCACCGAACACTGAAGCTTTCTTT. Amino acid sequence: CASSAPNTEAFF.

The sample holds a few counts of this clonotype. The chain recombines TRBV20-1 with TRBJ2-4; D perhaps matches TRBD1 (5 bases). The closer fit of TRBJ2-7 to the DNA end suggests the J call may be wrong. Germline CDR1 reads DFQATT; CDR2 reads SNEGSKA (reference sequence). This CDR3 spans 15 amino acids. Written as DNA, the CDR3 is TGCAGTGCTAGTCCCAGGGTTATGGGTGGGTACGAGCAGTACTTC. This translates into CSASPRVMGGYEQYF.

The V and J genes are TRBV20-1 and TRBJ1-1, with unresolved D. Deletions cut 6 bases from V and 1 base from J, with 3 bases between. CDR3 length equals 10 residues. CDR1 DFQATT and CDR2 SNEGSKA come from the germline V gene (reference sequence). DNA for the CDR3: TGCAGTGCCCAGAACACTGAAGCTTTCTTT. Encoded protein: CSAQNTEAFF.

The CDR3 is CSARPGLNTEAFF. In DNA, the CDR3 is TGCAGTGCTAGACCGGGCCTGAACACTGAAGCTTTCTTT. The V gene is TRBV20-1, the J gene TRBJ1-1; no reliable D call. Germline V gives CDR1 DFQATT, CDR2 SNEGSKA (reference sequence). V lost 2 bases, J lost 0 bases, and 7 bases lay in between. CDR3 length equals 13 residues.

The rearrangement joins TRBV7-3 to TRBJ2-5, with 10 bases aligning to TRBD2. The germline V gene encodes CDR1 SGHTA and CDR2 FQGTGA. Unmatched junction bases numbered 11, after V lost 2 bases and J lost 5 bases. This CDR3 contains 17 residues. The CDR3 is CASSLGLAGAFAETQYF. The DNA of the CDR3 is TGTGCCAGCAGCTTAGGGCTAGCGGGAGCGTTCGCGGAGACCCAGTACTTC.

The rearrangement uses TRBV12-3 or TRBV12-4 and TRBJ1-2; D is unresolved. Trimming took 5 bases from V and 0 from J, leaving 7 bases between them. The CDR3 is 13 residues long. CDR3 loop: CASSPQTNYGYTF. The CDR3 region has the DNA TGTGCCAGCAGTCCCCAAACTAACTATGGCTACACCTTC.

This chain links TRBV20-1 with TRBJ2-1, with D hard to call. The J call may be incorrect, as the DNA end agrees better with TRBJ2-7. Per the germline V gene, CDR1 is DFQATT and CDR2 is SNEGSKA (reference sequence). The CDR3 has 10 residues. In DNA form, the CDR3 reads TGCAGTGCTAGGGAGCACGAGCAGTACTTC. As protein: CSAREHEQYF.

This chain links TRBV4-3 with TRBJ2-3; possibly TRBD1 or TRBD2 for D (5 bases each). The CDR3 length is 13 residues. Trimming left V 2 bases short and J 5 bases short, with 8 bases between. Germline CDR1 LGHNA, CDR2 YSLEER. Here the CDR3 DNA reads TGCGCCAGCAGCCAATGGGACGGAGATACGCAGTATTTT. Protein product: CASSQWDGDTQYF.

This chain links TRBV7-9 with TRBJ2-7, with 10 bases aligning to TRBD1. Germline-derived CDR1 and CDR2 are SEHNR and FQNEAQ (reference sequence). There are 15 residues in the CDR3. V trimming: 4 bases; J trimming: 4 bases; junction bases outside the gene matches: 7. CDR3 nucleotides: TGTGCCAGCAGCTCCACGACAGGGGGCGCGTACGAGCAGTACTTC. This codes for CASSSTTGGAYEQYF.

With regard to this clonotype: The germline gene is not matched at one end of the junction; a read error may be the cause. The genes are TRBV5-4 and TRBJ1-1, with 9 bases fitting TRBD1. This CDR3 is built from 15 residues. CDR1 is SGHNT, CDR2 YYREEE, per germline (reference sequence). CDR3 sequence reads: CASSPGQGRSTEAFF. CDR3 in DNA: TGCGCCAGCAGCCCGGGACAGGGCAGAAGCACTGAAGCTTTCTTT.

V gene TRBV6-6 combines with J gene TRBJ2-3, with 8 positions matching TRBD2. CDR1 and CDR2 (germline): MNHNY, SVGAGI (reference sequence). The junction had 4 bases not matched to a gene; V was cut back by 8 bases and J by 0 bases. The CDR3 spans 14 residues. In DNA, the CDR3 is TGTGCCAGCCGCTCTAGCGGGAGCACAGATACGCAGTATTTT. Protein sequence: CASRSSGSTDTQYF.

The chain recombines TRBV7-2 with TRBJ1-2; 8 bases are a match to TRBD1. Germline V gene lookup returns CDR1 SGHTA and CDR2 FQGNSA. Trimming took 3 bases from V and 4 from J; bases not matched to a gene: 4. The length of the CDR3 is 14 residues. The CDR3 sequence: CASSLRTGLYGYTF. The DNA for the CDR3 is TGTGCCAGCAGCTTGAGGACAGGGCTCTATGGCTACACCTTC.

CDR3: CASSFGGRAGATDTQYF. The CDR3 coding sequence is TGTGCCAGCAGTTTTGGCGGGAGGGCCGGAGCTACAGATACGCAGTATTTT. V gene TRBV12-3 or TRBV12-4 combines with J gene TRBJ2-3; 9 bases agree with TRBD2. V lost 3 bases and J lost 3; bases outside the gene matches: 10. The CDR3 contains 17 residues.

The chain links TRBV10-3 to TRBJ1-2; 8 bases are a match to TRBD1. Unmatched junction bases numbered 6, after V lost 4 bases and J lost 5 bases. Germline V gene sequence: CDR1 ENHRY, CDR2 SYGVKD. The CDR3 sequence is 14 residues long. CDR3: CAISAETGAYGYTF. The CDR3 nucleotides read TGTGCCATCAGTGCTGAGACAGGGGCTTATGGCTACACCTTC.

The chain carries TRBV4-2 and TRBJ1-4, with 7 nucleotides matching TRBD1. The trim removed 3 bases at V and 8 bases at J, leaving 9 bases unmatched. This CDR3 comprises 15 residues. Germline-derived CDR1 and CDR2 are LGHNA and YNFKEQ. CDR3 loop: CASSHREGAGEKLFF. In nucleotides, the CDR3 is TGTGCCAGCAGCCACCGCGAGGGGGCCGGGGAAAAACTGTTTTTT.

This clonotype has a handful of counts. This chain links TRBV27 with TRBJ2-5, with 8 bases matching TRBD2. Germline assignment: CDR1 MNHEY and CDR2 SMNVEV (reference sequence). The trim removed 11 bases at V and 2 bases at J, leaving 7 bases unmatched. This CDR3 contains 13 residues. The CDR3 loop is CAPSGGRQETQYF. The CDR3, as DNA: TGTGCCCCAAGCGGGGGCCGACAAGAGACCCAGTACTTC.